This T cell receptor (beta chain) was identified in a study of cytomegalovirus exposure and HLA in healthy donors. For this clone: Its antigen remains unidentified.

PCR primers comprised 60 Vbeta and 13 Jbeta primers. The protocol was immunoSEQ multiplex PCR, while the TCRdb copy is restricted to in-frame clones and leaves out a portion. The sample yields 150,000 to 200,000 clones, about 80% seen once. Study-wide results and caveats: DRB1 showed the most TCR associations and HLA-C the fewest in a later analysis, as rates varied by HLA locus.

Material: PBMCs. The sequence was collected from a man aged 25-45 years in good health and CMV-seropositive.

Here the CDR3 DNA reads TGTGCCAGCAGCTTAGCACAGGGGGTAGGTTCACCCCTCCACTTT. Amino acids: CASSLAQGVGSPLHF. V is TRBV11-3 and J is TRBJ1-6; 8 nucleotides match TRBD1. J lost 9 bases, V lost 1 base, and 5 bases had no gene match. The CDR3 runs to 15 residues. Germline CDR1 is SGHNT and CDR2 is YENEEA.